Below, 22 T cell receptor beta chains from the same sample are listed, as sequenced in a study of cytomegalovirus exposure and HLA in healthy donors. Produced via immunoSEQ multiplex PCR; TCRdb's table is partial and in-frame only. The sample lists more than 200,000 clones, more than 85% occurring once. Sequencing used PBMCs. The receptors derive from a man aged 18 to 30 in good health and CMV-seropositive.

The J gene is TRBJ2-1, the V gene TRBV29-1, with 8 nucleotides matching TRBD2. Unmatched junction bases numbered 9, after V lost 2 bases and J lost 9 bases. CDR3 size: 14 residues. Germline-derived CDR1 and CDR2 are SQVTM and ANQGSEA. The CDR3 DNA follows: TGCAGCGTTGAACGGGGGGGATTTACAGTTGAGCAGTTCTTC. It codes for CSVERGGFTVEQFF.

The chain links TRBV4-1 to TRBJ1-4, with no clear D. The V and J ends lost 4 bases and 5 bases respectively, with 20 bases between them. The CDR3 contains 17 residues. Germline values: CDR1 MGHRA, CDR2 YSYEKL. The CDR3 DNA sequence: TGCGCCAGCAGCCCGGATTTGGGAGAGACGGCGAATGAAAAACTGTTTTTT. Translated: CASSPDLGETANEKLFF.

V usage is TRBV19 and J usage is TRBJ2-7, with TRBD2 identical over 10 bases. The V and J ends lost 5 bases and 1 base, in that order; junction bases with no gene match: 8. Germline V gene sequence: CDR1 LNHDA, CDR2 SQIVND (reference sequence). The CDR3 loop spans 16 amino acids. The DNA for the CDR3 is TGTGCCAGTAGTGCCGGGACTAGCGTGTTGTCCTACGAGCAGTACTTC. This encodes CASSAGTSVLSYEQYF.

The genes are TRBV5-1 and TRBJ2-2, with D perhaps matching TRBD1 (6 bases). CDR3 length: 16 amino acids. Germline V CDR1 and CDR2: SGHRS, YFSETQ. Deletions cut 0 bases from V and 1 base from J, with 10 bases between. The CDR3 bases are TGCGCCAGCAGCTTGGAGGGGGTGCTGAACACCGGGGAGCTGTTTTTT. Protein: CASSLEGVLNTGELFF.

This chain connects TRBV15 to TRBJ2-7; possibly TRBD2 for D (6 bases). CDR1 is LNHNV, CDR2 YYDKDF, per germline (reference sequence). The length of the CDR3 is 12 residues. The ends were cut back, 4 bases at V and 9 bases at J, with 13 bases in the middle. CDR3 in DNA: TGTGCCACCAGCATCCCCGGGGGTGGGCAGTACTTC. This sequence encodes CATSIPGGGQYF.

The V and J genes are TRBV4-3 and TRBJ2-3, with 9 bases aligning to TRBD1. The CDR3 runs 15 residues. V shed 3 bases, J shed 6 bases, and the junction held 7 bases outside the gene matches. Germline assignment: CDR1 LGHNA and CDR2 YSLEER. The CDR3 sequence is CASSHGGTGRDTQYF. In nucleotides, the CDR3 is TGCGCCAGCAGCCACGGAGGGACAGGGAGGGATACGCAGTATTTT.

J is TRBJ2-5 and V is TRBV6-1, with 7 bases that match TRBD1. Trimming cost V 7 bases and J 2 bases; bases outside gene matches: 10. This CDR3 spans 15 amino acids. The V gene's germline CDR1 is MNHNS and CDR2 SASEGT. CDR3 DNA: TGTGCCAGCAAGCCCGGGACAGACCTTCAAGAGACCCAGTACTTC. This codes for CASKPGTDLQETQYF.

The CDR3 spells CASSEVEVNTEAFF. Written as DNA, the CDR3 is TGTGCCAGCAGTGAAGTCGAGGTGAACACTGAAGCTTTCTTT. This chain uses TRBV6-1 with TRBJ1-1; unclear D gene. V was cut by 1 base and J by 0 bases, with 6 bases left in between. Looked up from germline, CDR1 is MNHNS and CDR2 is SASEGT. The CDR3 has 14 amino acids.

The rearrangement uses TRBV7-2 and TRBJ1-4, with D tentatively TRBD1 (6 bases). V was cut by 5 bases and J by 7 bases, with 14 bases left in between. The germline CDR1 and CDR2 sequences are SGHTA and FQGNSA. CDR3 length equals 14 residues. Here the CDR3 reads CASSLQGGGEKLFF. The CDR3 nucleotides are TGTGCCAGCAGCCTCCAGGGAGGGGGTGAAAAACTGTTTTTT.

The chain joins TRBV4-3 to TRBJ1-1; TRBD1 matches at 8 bases. The germline gives CDR1 LGHNA, CDR2 YSLEER. V trimming: 4 bases; J trimming: 2 bases; junction bases outside the gene matches: 6. The CDR3 is 15 residues long. As DNA, the CDR3 is TGCGCCAGCAGCCGATTGACAGGGGCCAACACTGAAGCTTTCTTT. Translation: CASSRLTGANTEAFF.

This clone has just a few counts. The gene calls are TRBV6-5 and TRBJ2-7, with a weak D call TRBD1 (8 bases). Trimming took 0 bases from V and 7 from J, leaving 16 bases between them. There are 15 residues in the CDR3. Looked up from germline, CDR1 is MNHEY and CDR2 is SVGAGI. The CDR3: CASSYSWTGRDEQYF. CDR3 nucleotides: TGTGCCAGCAGTTACTCGTGGACAGGGAGGGATGAGCAGTACTTC.

This chain connects TRBV4-3 to TRBJ2-3; TRBD2 matches at 13 bases. There are 17 residues in the CDR3. V lost 4 bases, J lost 5 bases, and 9 bases stayed unmatched. Germline CDR1 is LGHNA and CDR2 is YSLEER. The CDR3 DNA reads TGCGCCAGCAGCCCCGCAAGACTAGCGGGAGGAAGAGATACGCAGTATTTT. This codes for CASSPARLAGGRDTQYF.

This chain joins TRBV7-8 and TRBJ2-7; TRBD2 agrees at 8 bases. The V gene's germline CDR1 is SGHVS and CDR2 FQNEAQ. The CDR3 length is 17 residues. J gave up 1 base and V 4 bases, and 12 bases lay outside the gene matches. The CDR3 spells CASSSTLAGKRSYEQYF. In nucleotides, the CDR3 is TGTGCCAGCAGCTCCACCTTAGCGGGAAAGCGGTCCTACGAGCAGTACTTC. The whole variable domain, filled in from reference TRBV7-8 and TRBJ2-7, reads GAGVSQSPRYKVAKRGQDVALRCDPISGHVSLFWYQQALGQGPEFLTYFQNEAQLDKSGLPSDRFFAERPEGSVSTLKIQRTQQEDSAVYLCASSSTLAGKRSYEQYFGPGTRLTVT.

The chain couples TRBV15 to TRBJ1-4; a possible D gene is TRBD1 (6 bases). V lost 0 bases and J lost 5, with 16 bases in between. The germline V gene has CDR1 LNHNV and CDR2 YYDKDF (reference sequence). This CDR3 spans 17 amino acids. The CDR3 DNA reads as TGTGCCACCAGCAGAGATCCCGGGGGCAGACTCAATGAAAAACTGTTTTTT. Protein sequence: CATSRDPGGRLNEKLFF.

V usage is TRBV4-1 and J usage is TRBJ2-1; D uncertain. Germline lookup yields CDR1 MGHRA and CDR2 YSYEKL. V lost 0 bases, J lost 0 bases, and 9 bases lay in between. CDR3 length: 16 residues. CDR3 sequence reads: CASSQDGSNSYNEQFF. In nucleotides, the CDR3 is TGCGCCAGCAGCCAAGATGGCAGCAACTCCTACAATGAGCAGTTCTTC.

This chain connects TRBV7-9 to TRBJ2-7; TRBD2 is a possible D gene (5 bases). The CDR3 has 15 amino acids. Germline loops: CDR1 SEHNR, CDR2 FQNEAQ (reference sequence). V was shortened by 6 bases and J by 4 bases, with 19 bases between the two germline ends. This CDR3 reads CASSRLARTGYEQYF. In DNA, the CDR3 is TGTGCCAGCAGTCGTCTCGCGAGGACGGGGTACGAGCAGTACTTC.

This chain uses TRBV29-1 with TRBJ1-3; TRBD1 is a possible D gene (5 bases). V was cut by 7 bases and J by 2 bases, with 9 bases left in between. Germline CDR1 reads SQVTM; CDR2 reads ANQGSEA. This CDR3 is built from 12 residues. CDR3 coding DNA: TGCAGCGCCAGGGCGGCTGGAAACACCATATATTTT. Residues: CSARAAGNTIYF.

The chain combines TRBV14 with TRBJ1-2, with no clear D. The germline V and J ends were trimmed by 1 base and 0 bases, with 9 bases remaining between them. The V gene's germline CDR1 is SGHDN and CDR2 FVKESK. The CDR3 contains 15 residues. CDR3 nucleotide sequence: TGTGCCAGCAGCCAAGCCGTAAATACTAACTATGGCTACACCTTC. Its translation: CASSQAVNTNYGYTF. Drawing the rest from reference TRBV14 and TRBJ1-2, the complete variable domain is EAGVTQFPSHSVIEKGQTVTLRCDPISGHDNLYWYRRVMGKEIKFLLHFVKESKQDESGMPNNRFLAERTGGTYSTLKVQPAELEDSGVYFCASSQAVNTNYGYTFGSGTRLTVV.

The chain recombines TRBV11-3 with TRBJ1-1; 9 nucleotides agree with TRBD1. CDR3 length equals 15 residues. Per germline, CDR1 SGHNT and CDR2 YENEEA. Losses at the gene ends were 2 bases for V and 5 bases for J; bases not matched to a gene: 6. DNA for the CDR3: TGTGCCAGCAGCTTAAGGACAGGGGAGGGTACTGAAGCTTTCTTT. Encoded protein: CASSLRTGEGTEAFF.

J is TRBJ1-1 and V is TRBV9; 8 positions agree with TRBD1. The CDR3 runs 17 residues. Germline V gives CDR1 SGDLS, CDR2 YYNGEE. The junction had 8 bases not matched to a gene; V was cut back by 0 bases and J by 1 base. The CDR3 region is CASSVGIGDRGNTEAFF. The CDR3 DNA is TGTGCCAGCAGCGTAGGCATAGGCGACAGGGGGAACACTGAAGCTTTCTTT. The whole variable domain, filled in from reference TRBV9 and TRBJ1-1, reads DSGVTQTPKHLITATGQRVTLRCSPRSGDLSVYWYQQSLDQGLQFLIQYYNGEERAKGNILERFSAQQFPDLHSELNLSSLELGDSALYFCASSVGIGDRGNTEAFFGQGTRLTVV.

About this clone itself: The final CDR3 position lacks the conserved phenylalanine or tryptophan, pointing to a likely read error. The chain links TRBV19 to TRBJ1-1, with unresolved D. Trimming removed 3 bases at V and 7 bases at J, with 12 bases between. Germline CDR1 reads LNHDA; CDR2 reads SQIVND (reference sequence). CDR3 length equals 13 residues. The CDR3 loop reads CASSIRADREAFL. DNA of the CDR3: TGTGCCAGTAGTATTCGGGCAGACCGTGAAGCTTTCCTT.

The chain combines TRBV6-6 with TRBJ2-2; TRBD2 is a possible D gene (6 bases). V lost 2 bases and J 1 base, leaving 11 bases between the germline ends. Germline CDR1 is MNHNY and CDR2 is SVGAGI (reference sequence). The CDR3 has 16 residues. DNA of the CDR3: TGTGCCAGCAGTTACCCTAGCGTATTGAACACCGGGGAGCTGTTTTTT. Residues: CASSYPSVLNTGELFF.